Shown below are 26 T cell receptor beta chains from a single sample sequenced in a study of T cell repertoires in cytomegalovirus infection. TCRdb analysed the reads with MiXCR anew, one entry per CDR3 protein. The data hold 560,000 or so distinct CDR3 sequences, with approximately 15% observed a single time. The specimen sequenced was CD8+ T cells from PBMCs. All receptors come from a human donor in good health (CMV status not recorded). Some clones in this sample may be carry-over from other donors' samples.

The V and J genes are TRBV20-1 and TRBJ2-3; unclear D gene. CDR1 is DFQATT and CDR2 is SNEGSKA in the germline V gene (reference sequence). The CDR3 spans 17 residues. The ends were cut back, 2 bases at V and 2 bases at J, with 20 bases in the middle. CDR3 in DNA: TGCAGTGCTAGAAGGGCTACGGCGATCACCATCACAGATACGCAGTATTTT. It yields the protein CSARRATAITITDTQYF.

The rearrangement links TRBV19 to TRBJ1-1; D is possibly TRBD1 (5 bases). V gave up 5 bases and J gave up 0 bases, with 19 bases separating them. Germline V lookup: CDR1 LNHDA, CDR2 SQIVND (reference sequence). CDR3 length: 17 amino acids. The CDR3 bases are TGTGCCAGTAGTCGAGGGCGCAGGGAATATATGAACACTGAAGCTTTCTTT. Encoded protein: CASSRGRREYMNTEAFF.

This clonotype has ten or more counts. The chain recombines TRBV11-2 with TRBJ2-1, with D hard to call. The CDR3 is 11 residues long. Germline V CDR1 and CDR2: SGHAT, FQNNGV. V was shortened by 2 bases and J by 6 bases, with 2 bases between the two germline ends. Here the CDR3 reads CASSLPNEQFF. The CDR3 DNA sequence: TGTGCCAGCAGCTTACCCAATGAGCAGTTCTTC.

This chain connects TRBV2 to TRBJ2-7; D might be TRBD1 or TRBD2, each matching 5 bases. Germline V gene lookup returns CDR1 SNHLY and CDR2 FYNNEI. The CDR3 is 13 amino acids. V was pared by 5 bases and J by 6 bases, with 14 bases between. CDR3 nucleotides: TGTGCCAGCAGTCCCGGGACCCCTCTCGAGCAGTACTTC. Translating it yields CASSPGTPLEQYF. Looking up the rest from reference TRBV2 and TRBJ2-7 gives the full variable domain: EPEVTQTPSHQVTQMGQEVILRCVPISNHLYFYWYRQILGQKVEFLVSFYNNEISEKSEIFDDQFSVERPDGSNFTLKIRSTKLEDSAMYFCASSPGTPLEQYFGPGTRLTVT.

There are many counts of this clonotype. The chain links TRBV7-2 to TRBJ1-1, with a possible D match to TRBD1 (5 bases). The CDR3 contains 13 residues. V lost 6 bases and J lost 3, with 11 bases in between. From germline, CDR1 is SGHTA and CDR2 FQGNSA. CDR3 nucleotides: TGTGCCAGCAGTTTGACAGAATACACTGAAGCTTTCTTT. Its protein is CASSLTEYTEAFF.

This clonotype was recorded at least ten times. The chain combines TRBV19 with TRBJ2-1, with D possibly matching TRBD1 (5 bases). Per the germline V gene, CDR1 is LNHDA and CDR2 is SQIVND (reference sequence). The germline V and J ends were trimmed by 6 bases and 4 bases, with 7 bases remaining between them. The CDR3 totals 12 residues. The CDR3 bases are TGTGCCAGTAGGACAGCATACAATGAGCAGTTCTTC. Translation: CASRTAYNEQFF.

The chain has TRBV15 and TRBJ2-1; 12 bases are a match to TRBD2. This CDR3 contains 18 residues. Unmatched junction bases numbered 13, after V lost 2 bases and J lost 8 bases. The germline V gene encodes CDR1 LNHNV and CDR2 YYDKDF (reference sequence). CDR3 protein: CATSRPLAGGRSEDEQFF. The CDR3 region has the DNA TGTGCCACCAGCAGACCCCTAGCGGGGGGGCGCAGCGAGGATGAGCAGTTCTTC.

The CDR3 is CASVKPPSGRVSYNEQFF. CDR3 bases: TGTGCCAGCGTTAAACCTCCTAGCGGGAGGGTATCTTACAATGAGCAGTTCTTC. V gene TRBV6-5 combines with J gene TRBJ2-1, with 12 bases identical to TRBD2. Germline trimming cut 8 bases from V and 4 bases from J; bases unmatched to any gene: 15. Germline lookup yields CDR1 MNHEY and CDR2 SVGAGI. This CDR3 has 18 amino acids.

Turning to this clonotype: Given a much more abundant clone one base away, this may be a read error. CDR3 sequence (DNA): TGTGCCAGCAGTGAAAAACAGTGGGTCACCGGGGAGCTGTTTTTT. It codes for CASSEKQWVTGELFF. The V gene is TRBV6-1, the J gene TRBJ2-2, with D hard to call. V was shortened by 2 bases and J by 4 bases, with 11 bases between the two germline ends. The germline CDR1 and CDR2 sequences are MNHNS and SASEGT. The CDR3 covers 15 residues.

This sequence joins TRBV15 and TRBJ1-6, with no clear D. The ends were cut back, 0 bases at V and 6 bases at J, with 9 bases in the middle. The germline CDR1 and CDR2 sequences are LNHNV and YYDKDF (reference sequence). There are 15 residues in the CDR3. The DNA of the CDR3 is TGTGCCACCAGCAGAGATCGGGCCCTTAATTCACCCCTCCACTTT. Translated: CATSRDRALNSPLHF.

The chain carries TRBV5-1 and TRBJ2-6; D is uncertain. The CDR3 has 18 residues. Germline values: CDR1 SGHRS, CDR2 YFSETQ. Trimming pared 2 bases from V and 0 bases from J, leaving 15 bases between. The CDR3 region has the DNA TGCGCCAGCAGCTTTATGAACGGTCTTCACTCTGGGGCCAACGTCCTGACTTTC. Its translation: CASSFMNGLHSGANVLTF. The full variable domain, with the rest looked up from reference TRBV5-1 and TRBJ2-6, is KAGVTQTPRYLIKTRGQQVTLSCSPISGHRSVSWYQQTPGQGLQFLFEYFSETQRNKGNFPGRFSGRQFSNSRSEMNVSTLELGDSALYLCASSFMNGLHSGANVLTFGAGSRLTVL.

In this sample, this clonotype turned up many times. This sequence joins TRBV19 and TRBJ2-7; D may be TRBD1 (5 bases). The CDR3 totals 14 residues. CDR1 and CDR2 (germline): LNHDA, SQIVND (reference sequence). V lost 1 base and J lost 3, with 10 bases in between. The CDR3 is CASSIGRGDYEQYF. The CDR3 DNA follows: TGTGCCAGTAGTATAGGAAGGGGCGACTACGAGCAGTACTTC.

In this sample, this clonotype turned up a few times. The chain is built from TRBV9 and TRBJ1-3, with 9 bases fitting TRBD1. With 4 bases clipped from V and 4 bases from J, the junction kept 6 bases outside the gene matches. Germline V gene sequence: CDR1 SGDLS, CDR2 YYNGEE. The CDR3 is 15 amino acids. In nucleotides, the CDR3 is TGTGCCAGCAGCACCTCGGGACAGGGAGGAAACACCATATATTTT. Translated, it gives CASSTSGQGGNTIYF.

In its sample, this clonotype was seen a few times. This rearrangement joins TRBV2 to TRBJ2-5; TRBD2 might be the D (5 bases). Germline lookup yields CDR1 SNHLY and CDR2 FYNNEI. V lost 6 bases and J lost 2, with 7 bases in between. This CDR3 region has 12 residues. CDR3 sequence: CASRGEQETQYF. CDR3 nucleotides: TGTGCCAGCAGGGGAGAGCAAGAGACCCAGTACTTC.

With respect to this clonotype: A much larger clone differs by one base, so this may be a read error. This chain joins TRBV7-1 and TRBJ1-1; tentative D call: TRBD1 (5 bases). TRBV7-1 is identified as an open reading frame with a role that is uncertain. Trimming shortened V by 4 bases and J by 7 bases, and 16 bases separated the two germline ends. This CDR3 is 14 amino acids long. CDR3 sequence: CASSWGGGGGEAFF. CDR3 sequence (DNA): TGTGCCAGCAGCTGGGGGGGGGGTGGCGGTGAAGCTTTCTTT.

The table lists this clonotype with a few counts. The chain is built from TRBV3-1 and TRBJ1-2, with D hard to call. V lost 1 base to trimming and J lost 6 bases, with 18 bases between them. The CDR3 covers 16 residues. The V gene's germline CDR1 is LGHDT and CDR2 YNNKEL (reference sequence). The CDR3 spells CASSQGGLEFLDGYTF. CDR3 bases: TGTGCCAGCAGCCAAGGAGGTCTTGAGTTCCTGGATGGCTACACCTTC. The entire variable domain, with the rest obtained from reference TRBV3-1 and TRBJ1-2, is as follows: DTAVSQTPKYLVTQMGNDKSIKCEQNLGHDTMYWYKQDSKKFLKIMFSYNNKELIINETVPNRFSPKSPDKAHLNLHINSLELGDSAVYFCASSQGGLEFLDGYTFGSGTRLTVV.

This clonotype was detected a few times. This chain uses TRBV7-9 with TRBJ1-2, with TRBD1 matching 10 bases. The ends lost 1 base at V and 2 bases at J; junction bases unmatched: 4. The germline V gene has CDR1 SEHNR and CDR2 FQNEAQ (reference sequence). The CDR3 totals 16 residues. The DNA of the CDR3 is TGTGCCAGCAGCTTAGTTGGGACAGGGGCGAACTATGGCTACACCTTC. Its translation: CASSLVGTGANYGYTF.

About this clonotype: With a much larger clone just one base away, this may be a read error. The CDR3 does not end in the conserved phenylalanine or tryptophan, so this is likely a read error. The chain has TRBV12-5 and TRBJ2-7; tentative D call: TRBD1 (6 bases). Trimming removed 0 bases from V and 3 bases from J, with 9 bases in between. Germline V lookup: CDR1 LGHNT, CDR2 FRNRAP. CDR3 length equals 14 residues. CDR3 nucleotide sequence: TGTGCTAGTGGTTTGGTACTGGACAGCTACGAGCAGTACTTA. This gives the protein CASGLVLDSYEQYL.

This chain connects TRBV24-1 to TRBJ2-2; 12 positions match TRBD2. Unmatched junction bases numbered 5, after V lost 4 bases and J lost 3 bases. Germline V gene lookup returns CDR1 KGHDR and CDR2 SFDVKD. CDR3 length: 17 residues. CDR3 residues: CATSEPGTSGYTGELFF. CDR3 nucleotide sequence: TGTGCCACCAGTGAGCCCGGGACTAGCGGGTACACCGGGGAGCTGTTTTTT.

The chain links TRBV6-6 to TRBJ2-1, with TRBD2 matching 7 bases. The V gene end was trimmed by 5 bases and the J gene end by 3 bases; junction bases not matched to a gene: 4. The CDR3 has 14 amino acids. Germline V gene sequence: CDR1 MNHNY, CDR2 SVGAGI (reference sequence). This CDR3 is CASSREVGYNEQFF. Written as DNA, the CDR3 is TGTGCCAGCAGTCGGGAGGTCGGCTACAATGAGCAGTTCTTC.

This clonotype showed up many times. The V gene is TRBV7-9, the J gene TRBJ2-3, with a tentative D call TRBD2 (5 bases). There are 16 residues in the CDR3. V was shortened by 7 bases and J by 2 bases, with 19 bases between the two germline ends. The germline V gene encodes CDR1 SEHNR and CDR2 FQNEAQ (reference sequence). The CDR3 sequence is CASTLREAENTDTQYF. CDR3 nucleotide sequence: TGTGCCAGCACCCTCCGTGAAGCGGAGAACACAGATACGCAGTATTTT.

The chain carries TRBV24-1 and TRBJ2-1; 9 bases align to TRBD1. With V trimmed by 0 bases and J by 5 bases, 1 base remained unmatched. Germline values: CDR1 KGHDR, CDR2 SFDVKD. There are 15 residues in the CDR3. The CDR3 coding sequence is TGTGCCACCAGTGATTTGGACAGGGGGGACAATGAGCAGTTCTTC. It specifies CATSDLDRGDNEQFF.

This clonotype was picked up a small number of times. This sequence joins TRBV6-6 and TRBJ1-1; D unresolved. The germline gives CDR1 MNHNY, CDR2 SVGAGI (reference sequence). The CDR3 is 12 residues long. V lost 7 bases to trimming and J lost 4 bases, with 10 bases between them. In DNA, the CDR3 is TGTGCCAGCATCCAAGGGCCCACTGAAGCTTTCTTT. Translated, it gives CASIQGPTEAFF.

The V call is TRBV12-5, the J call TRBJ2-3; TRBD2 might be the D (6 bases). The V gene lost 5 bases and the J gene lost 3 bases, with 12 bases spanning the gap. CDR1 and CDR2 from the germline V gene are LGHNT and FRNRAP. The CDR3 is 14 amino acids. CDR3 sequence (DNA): TGTGCTAGTGGTCTATGTCGGGAGACAGATACGCAGTATTTT. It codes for CASGLCRETDTQYF.

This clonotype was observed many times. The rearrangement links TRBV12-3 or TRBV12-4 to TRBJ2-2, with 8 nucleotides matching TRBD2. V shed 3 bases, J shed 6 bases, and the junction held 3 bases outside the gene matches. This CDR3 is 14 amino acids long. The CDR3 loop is CASSFGLAAGELFF. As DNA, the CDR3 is TGTGCCAGCAGTTTCGGACTAGCAGCCGGGGAGCTGTTTTTT.

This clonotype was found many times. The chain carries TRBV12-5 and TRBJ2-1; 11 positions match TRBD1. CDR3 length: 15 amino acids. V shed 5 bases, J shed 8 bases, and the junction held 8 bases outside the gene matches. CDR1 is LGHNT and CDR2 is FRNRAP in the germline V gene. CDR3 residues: CASGTRDRGFDEQFF. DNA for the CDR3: TGTGCTAGTGGTACTCGGGACAGGGGGTTCGATGAGCAGTTCTTC.